This TCR beta chain appears in the sequencing data of a study of blood T cell repertoires in COVID-19. Study information: The cDNA or gDNA used as material had been derived from T cells, B-cell-depleted T cells, or PBMCs.

This CDR3 spans 18 amino acids. V gave up 0 bases and J gave up 4 bases, with 21 bases separating them. From germline, CDR1 is MNHEY and CDR2 SVGEGT. Methods used by the authors: Cell counts per sample came from amplifying reference gene primers. Generated by immunoSEQ multiplex PCR, the TCRdb table keeps only in-frame clones and is missing some. For V, J and clone size, that table is used; D and trimming come from the DNA. This table holds more than 60,000 clones, about four fifths found once. This sequence originates from a man aged 50 to 59 with acute or convalescent COVID-19. The V gene is TRBV6-2 or TRBV6-3, the J gene TRBJ1-2; no firm D call. Sequences were obtained from peripheral blood. CDR3: CASSYSKGRAGLSYGYTF. The CDR3, as DNA: TGTGCCAGCAGTTACTCGAAAGGGCGCGCGGGGTTGTCCTATGGCTACACCTTC.